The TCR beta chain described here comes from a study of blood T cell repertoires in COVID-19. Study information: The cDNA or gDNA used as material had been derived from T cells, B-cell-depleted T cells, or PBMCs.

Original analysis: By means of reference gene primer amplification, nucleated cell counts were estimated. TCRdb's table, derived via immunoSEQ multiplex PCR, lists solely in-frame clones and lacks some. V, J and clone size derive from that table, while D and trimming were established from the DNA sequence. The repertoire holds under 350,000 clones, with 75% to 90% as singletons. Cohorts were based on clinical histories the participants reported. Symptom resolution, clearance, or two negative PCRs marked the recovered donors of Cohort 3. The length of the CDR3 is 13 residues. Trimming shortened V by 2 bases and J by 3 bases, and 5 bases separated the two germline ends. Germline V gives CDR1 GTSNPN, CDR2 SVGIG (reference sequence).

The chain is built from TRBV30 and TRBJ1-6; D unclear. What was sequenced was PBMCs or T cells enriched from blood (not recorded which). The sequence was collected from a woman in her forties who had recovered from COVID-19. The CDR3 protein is CAWSPNYNSPLHF. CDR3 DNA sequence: TGTGCCTGGAGTCCCAACTATAATTCACCCCTCCACTTT.